This note documents a single T cell receptor (beta chain) sequence. Its specificity is unknown. CDR1 and CDR2 from the germline V gene are SGHRS and YFSETQ. The length of the CDR3 is 14 residues. V shed 5 bases and J 3 bases; nucleotides not matched to a gene: 5. These data come from a study of T cells after yellow fever vaccination. The wider study: Those fractions that held only low numbers of cells were prepared using the SMART-Seq v4 Ultra Low Input RNA kit. Study-wide results and limits: Just a small share of clonotypes turned up in the CD4 compartment as well as the CD8 compartment. Boosting was followed by the reappearance of most primary-vaccination clones (approximately 95% CD4, roughly 90% CD8). A faster peak, day 5 versus 15, was reached by the weaker secondary response.

TCRdb re-called the 5' RACE reads through MiXCR, storing one row per CDR3 protein. Here the sample spans some 120,000 distinct CDR3 sequences, almost 9% being singletons. The sample here was CD8+ T cells sorted from PBMCs, taken on the day of the yellow fever booster vaccination. The rearrangement links TRBV5-1 to TRBJ2-7; 10 bases are shared with TRBD2. The clonotype was recovered from a man aged 18 to 35 who received the YFV17D yellow fever vaccine. The CDR3 DNA sequence: TGCGCCAGCAGGTACCTAGCGGGGGACTACGAGCAGTACTTC. It codes for CASRYLAGDYEQYF.